The clone carrying this TCR beta chain was seen only a few times. Relative to the germline gene, one junction end is altered; a read error may explain this. A sample-barcoded 5' primer and a J-beta primer mix were used in a second PCR of roughly 7 to 11 cycles. In TCRdb, the 5' RACE reads were re-called with MiXCR into one record per CDR3 protein. The sample includes about 600,000 distinct CDR3 sequences, 45% to 55% of them seen just once. Germline assignment: CDR1 LGHNA and CDR2 YNFKEQ. CDR3 length: 19 residues. The data originate from a study of blood T cells in healthy people across ages. The rearrangement links TRBV4-2 to TRBJ2-5; the match to TRBD1 covers 7 bases. The better agreement between TRBJ2-7 and the DNA end casts doubt on the J call. Source material: blood. The source of this sequence is a man older than 75 in good health. The CDR3 region is CASNQAVTGPTGFVHEQYF. Written as DNA, the CDR3 is TGTGCCAGCAACCAAGCTGTTACTGGGCCGACAGGGTTCGTCCACGAGCAGTACTTC.